This TCR beta chain originates from a study of response to subunit inactivated influenza vaccine. This clonotype has more than one count but fewer than ten. Its specificity is not known. Points from the study as a whole: Authors suggested few new T cells are recruited by each seasonal influenza vaccination.

TCRdb reprocessed the RT-PCR reads with MiXCR, giving one entry per CDR3 protein. The table lists 800,000 or so distinct CDR3 sequences, 21% of them singletons. This CDR3 spans 19 amino acids. The specimen was PBMCs from blood, collected approximately 5 days after vaccination. The receptor comes from a man aged 50 or older who received an inactivated influenza vaccine. The V and J genes are TRBV21-1 and TRBJ1-2; the D call in the table, TRBD1, was not verified against the DNA. TRBV21-1 is described as a pseudogene. CDR3 in DNA: TGTGCCAGCAGCAAAATCCCGGGACAGGCCACTCCACCTAACTATGGCTACACCTTC. This gives the protein CASSKIPGQATPPNYGYTF.